The text below deals with one TCR beta chain. Its target is unknown. TCRdb keeps only in-frame clones here, not all; method: immunoSEQ multiplex PCR. This table holds roughly 17,000 clones, about 85% found once. Time point here: newly diagnosed, previously untreated cHL patient sample. A comparison was provided by newly diagnosed, untreated classical Hodgkin lymphoma PBMCs. The sample originates from a study of PD-1 blockade in classical Hodgkin lymphoma. Findings and limits, study-wide: Reported baseline diversity: healthy donors highest, relapsed/refractory patients lowest.

The CDR3 totals 13 residues. The ends were cut back, 5 bases at V and 0 bases at J, with 7 bases in the middle. The V gene's germline CDR1 is SGHRS and CDR2 YFSETQ. The genes are TRBV5-1 and TRBJ2-3; D remains ambiguous. The receptor was isolated from a human donor with classical Hodgkin lymphoma. The specimen sequenced was peripheral blood mononuclear cells (PBMCs). CDR3 coding DNA: TGCGCCAGCAGGAAGGATAGCACAGATACGCAGTATTTT. Translation gives CASRKDSTDTQYF.